This is a list of T cell receptor beta chains from one sample in a study of human T cells and chemical hapten exposure. TCRdb re-called the RACE reads through MiXCR, storing one row per CDR3 protein. The data show 350,000 to 450,000 distinct CDR3 sequences, approximately 5% seen once. The specimen was whole blood, collected in connection with sensitization to the hapten diphenylcyclopropenone (DPC). Receptors were obtained from a woman between 45 and 65 years old with alopecia areata. Some clones in this sample may be carry-over from other donors' samples. CDR3s include the opening cysteine and the closing phenylalanine or tryptophan. A D gene is named only where the DNA matches it firmly. The listing skips clone size in some rows; elsewhere it reads once, few, many or a size class.

D gene: TRBD2; V gene: TRBV5-5; CDR3 length: 18; clone size: many; J gene: TRBJ2-3; CDR3 DNA: TGTGCCAGCAGCTTCCCCTTACTAGCGGGGTCTAGCACAGATACGCAGTATTTT; CDR3 protein: CASSFPLLAGSSTDTQYF
D gene: .; V gene: TRBV12-3/TRBV12-4; CDR3 length: 12; clone size: few; J gene: TRBJ1-3; CDR3 DNA: TGTGCCAGCAGTTTGTGGGGAAACACCATATATTTT; CDR3 protein: CASSLWGNTIYF
D gene: .; V gene: TRBV2; CDR3 length: 13; clone size: few; J gene: TRBJ1-2; CDR3 DNA: TGTGCCAGCAGGGGGACCGGGACAAAGAGCTACACCTTC; CDR3 protein: CASRGTGTKSYTF
D gene: .; V gene: TRBV28; CDR3 length: 15; clone size: .; J gene: TRBJ1-5; CDR3 DNA: TGTGCCAGCAGTTTTGGTTCGGGGGGCAATCAGCCCCAGCATTTT; CDR3 protein: CASSFGSGGNQPQHF
D gene: .; V gene: TRBV6-5; CDR3 length: 19; clone size: few; J gene: TRBJ2-1; CDR3 DNA: TGTGCCAGCAGTTACTCGTGGGCAGGGGATGAGGAGGCCTACAATGAGCAGTTCTTC; CDR3 protein: CASSYSWAGDEEAYNEQFF
D gene: .; V gene: TRBV28; CDR3 length: 14; clone size: many; J gene: TRBJ2-7; CDR3 DNA: TGTGCCAGCAGGACCACAGGGGGGGGATACGAGCAGTACTTC; CDR3 protein: CASRTTGGGYEQYF
D gene: .; V gene: TRBV27; CDR3 length: 14; clone size: many; J gene: TRBJ1-6; CDR3 DNA: TGTGCCAGCAGTTTGGCAGGGCGTAATTCACCCCTCCACTTT; CDR3 protein: CASSLAGRNSPLHF
D gene: TRBD2; V gene: TRBV7-2; CDR3 length: 16; clone size: many; J gene: TRBJ2-3; CDR3 DNA: TGTGCCAGCAGCTCCCGACTAGCGGGAGCAGCAGATACGCAGTATTTT; CDR3 protein: CASSSRLAGAADTQYF
D gene: TRBD2; V gene: TRBV7-2; CDR3 length: 16; clone size: many; J gene: TRBJ2-1; CDR3 DNA: TGTGCCAGCAGCTTAGCGGGGACTAGCGGACACAATGAGCAGTTCTTC; CDR3 protein: CASSLAGTSGHNEQFF
D gene: TRBD1; V gene: TRBV25-1; CDR3 length: 14; clone size: few; J gene: TRBJ1-2; CDR3 DNA: TGTGCCAGCAGAGCAGGGGGAGCTAACTATGGCTACACCTTC; CDR3 protein: CASRAGGANYGYTF
D gene: TRBD2; V gene: TRBV12-3/TRBV12-4; CDR3 length: 16; clone size: many; J gene: TRBJ2-7; CDR3 DNA: TGTGCCAGCAGTTCCCAGCGGGAGGGCCTAGGGTACGAGCAGTACTTC; CDR3 protein: CASSSQREGLGYEQYF
D gene: .; V gene: TRBV6-2/TRBV6-3; CDR3 length: 12; clone size: .; J gene: TRBJ1-1; CDR3 DNA: TGTGCCAGCAGTTATGTGGGAATCGGAGCTTTCTTT; CDR3 protein: CASSYVGIGAFF
D gene: .; V gene: TRBV3-1; CDR3 length: 14; clone size: many; J gene: TRBJ1-4; CDR3 DNA: TGTGCCAGCAGCTCGTGGGACGGGAATGAAAAACTGTTTTTT; CDR3 protein: CASSSWDGNEKLFF
D gene: TRBD2; V gene: TRBV4-2; CDR3 length: 18; clone size: many; J gene: TRBJ2-1; CDR3 DNA: TGTGCCAGCAGCCAAGACATGGCCGGGACTAGCGCCTACAATGAGCAGTTCTTC; CDR3 protein: CASSQDMAGTSAYNEQFF
D gene: TRBD2; V gene: TRBV28; CDR3 length: 13; clone size: few; J gene: TRBJ2-7; CDR3 DNA: TGTGCCGCGGGGGACTTCAGCTCCTACGAGCAGTACTTC; CDR3 protein: CAAGDFSSYEQYF
D gene: .; V gene: TRBV29-1; CDR3 length: 13; clone size: .; J gene: TRBJ1-1; CDR3 DNA: TGCAGCGTGGTGGGAGGCCCGAGCACTGAAGCTTTCTTT; CDR3 protein: CSVVGGPSTEAFF
D gene: .; V gene: TRBV7-7; CDR3 length: 14; clone size: many; J gene: TRBJ2-2; CDR3 DNA: TGTGCCAGCAGCCCGACGGCTAACACCGGGGAGCTGTTTTTT; CDR3 protein: CASSPTANTGELFF
D gene: .; V gene: TRBV28; CDR3 length: 17; clone size: .; J gene: TRBJ2-3; CDR3 DNA: TGTGCCAGCAGGCGCCTGGGGGAGTTCAAGGTCACAGATACGCAGTATTTT; CDR3 protein: CASRRLGEFKVTDTQYF
D gene: .; V gene: TRBV6-2/TRBV6-3; CDR3 length: 15; clone size: many; J gene: TRBJ2-7; CDR3 DNA: TGTGCCAGCAGCCGCGGCGGGGACCCAAGTAACGAGCAGTACTTC; CDR3 protein: CASSRGGDPSNEQYF
D gene: TRBD2; V gene: TRBV4-2; CDR3 length: 16; clone size: few; J gene: TRBJ2-1; CDR3 DNA: TGTGCCAGCAGCCAAGTACTAGCGAGGATCTACAATGAGCAGTTCTTC; CDR3 protein: CASSQVLARIYNEQFF
D gene: .; V gene: TRBV10-2; CDR3 length: 14; clone size: many; J gene: TRBJ2-3; CDR3 DNA: TGCGCCAGCAGACGGGAGCATAGCACAGATACGCAGTATTTT; CDR3 protein: CASRREHSTDTQYF
D gene: .; V gene: TRBV6-1; CDR3 length: 13; clone size: many; J gene: TRBJ1-1; CDR3 DNA: TGTGCCAGCAGTGAAACGTGGAACACTGAAGCTTTCTTT; CDR3 protein: CASSETWNTEAFF
D gene: .; V gene: TRBV12-5; CDR3 length: 13; clone size: few; J gene: TRBJ2-2; CDR3 DNA: TGTGCTAGTGGTTTGTCTTTCACCGGGGAGCTGTTTTTT; CDR3 protein: CASGLSFTGELFF
D gene: TRBD2; V gene: TRBV13; CDR3 length: 15; clone size: .; J gene: TRBJ2-3; CDR3 DNA: TGTGCCAGCAGCTCTAGCGGCCAGAGCACAGATACGCAGTATTTT; CDR3 protein: CASSSSGQSTDTQYF
D gene: TRBD2; V gene: TRBV18; CDR3 length: 17; clone size: few; J gene: TRBJ2-7; CDR3 DNA: TGTGCCAGCTCACCAGGTACGGGAGCGGGGAGAAACTACGAGCAGTACTTC; CDR3 protein: CASSPGTGAGRNYEQYF
D gene: TRBD2; V gene: TRBV3-1; CDR3 length: 17; clone size: .; J gene: TRBJ2-3; CDR3 DNA: TGTGCCAGCAGCCAAGGGACTAGCGTACCTAGCACAGATACGCAGTATTTT; CDR3 protein: CASSQGTSVPSTDTQYF
D gene: .; V gene: TRBV27; CDR3 length: 13; clone size: many; J gene: TRBJ2-1; CDR3 DNA: TGTGCCAGCAACTCAGGACAGAACAATGAGCAGTTCTTC; CDR3 protein: CASNSGQNNEQFF
D gene: .; V gene: TRBV6-5; CDR3 length: 12; clone size: .; J gene: TRBJ2-4; CDR3 DNA: TGTGCCAGCAGTTACAGGGTAAACATTCAGTACTTC; CDR3 protein: CASSYRVNIQYF
D gene: TRBD1; V gene: TRBV20-1; CDR3 length: 15; clone size: .; J gene: TRBJ2-7; CDR3 DNA: TGCAGTGCTCCCGGGACAGGGGGTTTCTCCTACGAGCAGTACTTC; CDR3 protein: CSAPGTGGFSYEQYF
D gene: TRBD2; V gene: TRBV6-6; CDR3 length: 16; clone size: .; J gene: TRBJ2-4; CDR3 DNA: TGTGCCAGCAATTTTGGACTAGCGGGGGGTCAAAACATTCAGTACTTC; CDR3 protein: CASNFGLAGGQNIQYF
D gene: TRBD1; V gene: TRBV20-1; CDR3 length: 12; clone size: many; J gene: TRBJ1-1; CDR3 DNA: TGCAGTGCCCACAGGGGTGGTACTGAAGCTTTCTTT; CDR3 protein: CSAHRGGTEAFF
D gene: .; V gene: TRBV6-5; CDR3 length: 17; clone size: .; J gene: TRBJ1-5; CDR3 DNA: TGTGCCAGCAGCAGCAGGGGCCCGAAATATAGCAATCAGCCCCAGCATTTT; CDR3 protein: CASSSRGPKYSNQPQHF
D gene: .; V gene: TRBV2; CDR3 length: 14; clone size: many; J gene: TRBJ2-2; CDR3 DNA: TGTGCCAGCATCCGCGAGCCGAACACCGGGGAGCTGTTTTTT; CDR3 protein: CASIREPNTGELFF
D gene: TRBD2; V gene: TRBV20-1; CDR3 length: 18; clone size: .; J gene: TRBJ2-3; CDR3 DNA: TGCAGTGCTGGAGACCCCCTTAGAGCGGGAGGAGGGCGAGATACGCAGTATTTT; CDR3 protein: CSAGDPLRAGGGRDTQYF
D gene: .; V gene: TRBV20-1; CDR3 length: 15; clone size: .; J gene: TRBJ2-2; CDR3 DNA: TGCAGTGCTAGCCTCCTTGCCGGAGCCTCGGGGGAGCTGTTTTTT; CDR3 protein: CSASLLAGASGELFF
D gene: .; V gene: TRBV6-5; CDR3 length: 11; clone size: many; J gene: TRBJ2-5; CDR3 DNA: TGTGCCAGCAGTTGGGGGACGGCCCAGTACTTC; CDR3 protein: CASSWGTAQYF
D gene: .; V gene: TRBV9; CDR3 length: 13; clone size: few; J gene: TRBJ2-5; CDR3 DNA: TGTGCCAGCAGCCCGGGACCAGGAGAGGACCAGTACTTC; CDR3 protein: CASSPGPGEDQYF
D gene: .; V gene: TRBV5-4; CDR3 length: 16; clone size: many; J gene: TRBJ1-1; CDR3 DNA: TGTGCCAGCAGCCCAGGGCCGCGGGAGGAGGGCACTGAAGCTTTCTTT; CDR3 protein: CASSPGPREEGTEAFF
D gene: TRBD1; V gene: TRBV10-3; CDR3 length: 13; clone size: few; J gene: TRBJ2-3; CDR3 DNA: TGTGCCAGCGCGGACAGGGCAGAAAATACGCAGTATTTT; CDR3 protein: CASADRAENTQYF
D gene: TRBD2; V gene: TRBV10-3; CDR3 length: 19; clone size: .; J gene: TRBJ2-2; CDR3 DNA: TGTGCCAGCAGGCCGGGTCACTTGCAGCGGGAGAAGGGCACCGGGGAGCTGTTTTTT; CDR3 protein: CASRPGHLQREKGTGELFF
D gene: .; V gene: TRBV7-2; CDR3 length: 17; clone size: .; J gene: TRBJ1-3; CDR3 DNA: TGTGCCAGCAGCTTAGGGCGCGGAGGGGTCTCTGGAAACACCATATATTTT; CDR3 protein: CASSLGRGGVSGNTIYF
D gene: TRBD1; V gene: TRBV2; CDR3 length: 17; clone size: few; J gene: TRBJ2-1; CDR3 DNA: TGTGCCAGCAGTCTCATGTGGGGACAGAGCTCCTACAATGAGCAGTTCTTC; CDR3 protein: CASSLMWGQSSYNEQFF
D gene: .; V gene: TRBV7-3; CDR3 length: 19; clone size: many; J gene: TRBJ2-3; CDR3 DNA: TGTGCCAGCAGCTCGCTACCGGGACATTCGGCCGGGGACACAGATACGCAGTATTTT; CDR3 protein: CASSSLPGHSAGDTDTQYF
D gene: .; V gene: TRBV7-2; CDR3 length: 13; clone size: .; J gene: TRBJ2-2; CDR3 DNA: TGTGCCAGCAGCTTCCATTACACCGGGGAGCTGTTTTTT; CDR3 protein: CASSFHYTGELFF
D gene: .; V gene: TRBV20-1; CDR3 length: 15; clone size: many; J gene: TRBJ2-7; CDR3 DNA: TGCAGTGCTAGAGATAGGGGACCAAGCTCCTACGAGCAGTACTTC; CDR3 protein: CSARDRGPSSYEQYF
D gene: TRBD2; V gene: TRBV20-1; CDR3 length: 14; clone size: .; J gene: TRBJ2-7; CDR3 DNA: TGCAGTGCTCCTGCCGGGACTAGCGGTTTCGAGCAGTACTTC; CDR3 protein: CSAPAGTSGFEQYF
D gene: TRBD1; V gene: TRBV29-1; CDR3 length: 15; clone size: .; J gene: TRBJ2-2; CDR3 DNA: TGCAGCGTAATTATCGGACAGGATGTAAGCGGGGAGCTGTTTTTT; CDR3 protein: CSVIIGQDVSGELFF
D gene: TRBD2; V gene: TRBV6-5; CDR3 length: 15; clone size: few; J gene: TRBJ2-5; CDR3 DNA: TGTGCCAGCCGTGGGATAGCGGGGCTCCAAGAGACCCAGTACTTC; CDR3 protein: CASRGIAGLQETQYF
D gene: .; V gene: TRBV29-1; CDR3 length: 13; clone size: many; J gene: TRBJ2-7; CDR3 DNA: TGCAGCGTTAAGGACCCCAATGTATACGAGCAGTACTTC; CDR3 protein: CSVKDPNVYEQYF
D gene: .; V gene: TRBV12-3/TRBV12-4; CDR3 length: 14; clone size: .; J gene: TRBJ1-1; CDR3 DNA: TGTGCCAGCAGTTTAAGACCTACAACCACTGAAGCTTTCTTT; CDR3 protein: CASSLRPTTTEAFF
D gene: .; V gene: TRBV28; CDR3 length: 15; clone size: few; J gene: TRBJ1-2; CDR3 DNA: TGTGCCAGCAGGGACCGGGGGGGGCCCTTAGGAGGCTACACCTTC; CDR3 protein: CASRDRGGPLGGYTF
D gene: .; V gene: TRBV2; CDR3 length: 13; clone size: few; J gene: TRBJ1-1; CDR3 DNA: TGTGCCAGCAGGGCAGATTTGAACACTGAAGCTTTCTTT; CDR3 protein: CASRADLNTEAFF
D gene: TRBD2; V gene: TRBV15; CDR3 length: 18; clone size: .; J gene: TRBJ2-2; CDR3 DNA: TGTGCCACCAGCAGTCCAAGTTCGGCGGGGGGGCCCCCCGGGGAGCTGTTTTTT; CDR3 protein: CATSSPSSAGGPPGELFF